One T cell receptor (beta chain) is described in this entry. Its target is not known. Sample-barcoded 5' priming and a J-beta primer mix drove a second PCR of roughly 7 to 11 cycles. Each cDNA molecule was tagged by a template-switch adaptor with 12 random nucleotides. TCRdb reanalysed the 5' RACE reads using MiXCR and keeps one entry per CDR3 protein. The sample records 920,000 or so distinct CDR3 sequences, 45% being singletons. Total RNA, at least 6 micrograms per sample, came from PBMCs. This sample was taken from a study of blood T cells in healthy people across ages. CDR3 size: 15 residues. V lost 0 bases to trimming and J lost 5 bases, with 14 bases between them. Germline-derived CDR1 and CDR2 are DFQATT and SNEGSKA (reference sequence). Study results and limitations: Whereas aged donors had fewer naive CD4+ cells, long-lived donors had more of them and higher diversity. Naive T cell percentage showed a strong correlation with the diversity of TCR beta.

This rearrangement joins TRBV20-1 to TRBJ2-1; perhaps TRBD2 as D (6 bases). The TCR was taken from a woman in her fifties or sixties in good health. The material sequenced was blood. CDR3 sequence: CSARDLLADHNEQFF. CDR3 bases: TGCAGTGCTAGAGATCTATTAGCGGACCACAATGAGCAGTTCTTC.